These T cell receptor beta chains were read from a single sample in a study of CD4+ T cells in melanoma. Sequencing was performed with immunoSEQ multiplex PCR; in TCRdb, only in-frame clones are kept and a portion is missing. There are around 6,700 clones in the sample; roughly half occur only once, and less than 20% lies in the top ten. The material sequenced was cells from a culture (not recorded whether cultured in vitro). These receptors were taken from a human donor with melanoma. Both conserved end residues are part of each CDR3. Fields, in order: D gene, V gene, clone size, J gene, CDR3 protein, CDR3 DNA. D genes are given only for firm matches. The size of a clone is reported for some rows only, either as once, few or many, or as a class for expanded clones.

D: TRBD2; V: TRBV9; size: -; J: TRBJ2-1; CDR3: CASSVGGGSYNEQFF; DNA: TGTGCCAGCAGCGTCGGCGGGGGATCCTACAATGAGCAGTTCTTC
D: TRBD1; V: TRBV10-1; size: -; J: TRBJ2-2; CDR3: CASSDPGQGARELFF; DNA: TGCGCCAGCAGTGACCCGGGACAGGGGGCAAGGGAGCTGTTTTTT
D: TRBD1; V: TRBV14; size: -; J: TRBJ2-7; CDR3: CASSQGTGAKYF; DNA: TGTGCCAGCAGCCAAGGGACAGGAGCCAAGTACTTC
D: TRBD1; V: TRBV11-1; size: few; J: TRBJ1-2; CDR3: CASSLSRGLYGYTF; DNA: TGTGCCAGCAGCTTATCAAGGGGGCTCTATGGCTACACCTTC
D: -; V: TRBV30; size: -; J: TRBJ2-3; CDR3: CAWSKATDTQYF; DNA: TGTGCCTGGAGTAAAGCCACAGATACGCAGTATTTT
D: TRBD2; V: TRBV11-1; size: once; J: TRBJ2-7; CDR3: CASSLRAGASSYEQYF; DNA: TGTGCCAGCAGCTTACGAGCGGGGGCGAGCTCCTACGAGCAGTACTTC
D: -; V: TRBV19; size: -; J: TRBJ1-2; CDR3: CASSLRGRNGYTF; DNA: TGTGCCAGTAGTCTCCGGGGGAGAAATGGCTACACCTTC
D: -; V: TRBV30; size: -; J: TRBJ2-7; CDR3: CAWMPGRTNYEQYF; DNA: TGTGCCTGGATGCCGGGACGGACCAACTACGAGCAGTACTTC
D: -; V: TRBV6-6; size: -; J: TRBJ1-4; CDR3: CATQDETGVKLFF; DNA: TGTGCCACCCAGGATGAAACGGGCGTAAAACTGTTTTTT
D: -; V: TRBV30; size: -; J: TRBJ1-3; CDR3: CAWSGEGHYSGDTIYF; DNA: TGTGCCTGGAGTGGGGAGGGGCACTATTCCGGAGACACCATATATTTT
D: TRBD1; V: TRBV4-1; size: -; J: TRBJ1-6; CDR3: CASSQVETGGSPLHF; DNA: TGCGCCAGCAGCCAAGTAGAGACAGGGGGTTCACCCCTCCACTTT
D: -; V: TRBV6-6; size: -; J: TRBJ2-5; CDR3: CASSWAEETQYF; DNA: TGTGCCAGCAGTTGGGCTGAAGAGACCCAGTACTTC
D: -; V: TRBV2; size: medium-sized; J: TRBJ1-1; CDR3: CASSAWLGTEAFF; DNA: TGTGCCAGCAGTGCGTGGCTGGGCACTGAAGCTTTCTTT
D: -; V: TRBV5-1; size: -; J: TRBJ2-5; CDR3: CASSTQGGETQYF; DNA: TGCGCCAGCAGCACGCAGGGGGGGGAGACCCAGTACTTC
D: TRBD1; V: TRBV14; size: few; J: TRBJ1-2; CDR3: CASSPRQGDGYTF; DNA: TGTGCCAGCAGCCCTAGACAGGGGGATGGCTACACCTTC
D: -; V: TRBV6-5; size: few; J: TRBJ1-6; CDR3: CASGRGGRSPLHF; DNA: TGTGCCAGCGGGCGGGGGGGACGTTCACCCCTCCACTTT